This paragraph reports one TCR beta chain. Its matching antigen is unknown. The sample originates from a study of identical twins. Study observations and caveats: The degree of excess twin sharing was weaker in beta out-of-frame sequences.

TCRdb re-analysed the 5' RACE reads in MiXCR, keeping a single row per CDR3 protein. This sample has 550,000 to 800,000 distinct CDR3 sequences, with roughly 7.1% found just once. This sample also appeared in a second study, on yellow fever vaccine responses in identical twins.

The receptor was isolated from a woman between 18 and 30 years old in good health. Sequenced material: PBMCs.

For the CDR3, the DNA is TGTGCCAGCAGTACAACAGCCTCTGGGGCCAACGTCCTGACTTTC. It is translated as CASSTTASGANVLTF. The chain recombines TRBV27 with TRBJ2-6; D ambiguous. V was cut by 5 bases and J by 0 bases, with 8 bases left in between. CDR3 length: 15 amino acids. CDR1 and CDR2 from the germline V gene are MNHEY and SMNVEV (reference sequence). The full variable domain, completed using reference TRBV27 and TRBJ2-6, is EAQVTQNPRYLITVTGKKLTVTCSQNMNHEYMSWYRQDPGLGLRQIYYSMNVEVTDKGDVPEGYKVSRKEKRNFPLILESPSPNQTSLYFCASSTTASGANVLTFGAGSRLTVL.